The sequence of this T cell receptor beta chain was determined in a study of preoperative IRX-2 immunotherapy in early breast cancer (dated by TCRdb to about 2019). With respect to this clone: Its antigen is unknown. No qualities accompany the bases; no much larger clone lies one base away.

Per the publication, the treatment or condition label means: preoperative locoregional IRX-2 cytokine immunotherapy. The samples were obtained from a phase Ib study that tested preoperative, locoregional IRX-2 cytokine immunotherapy meant to prime immune responses. Patients with early-stage breast cancer who were given IRX-2 before surgery served as donors. Relative to germline, V is 0 bases shorter and J is 9 bases shorter, with 13 bases between their ends. Measured from the cysteine to the phenylalanine, the CDR3 is 14 residues long. Of the read, only the CDR3 DNA is kept; its 42 bases are in frame from base 1. As encoded in the germline V gene, CDR1 is SGHRS while CDR2 is YFSETQ. The library was built by means of the immunoSEQ multiplex PCR assay. Held by TCRdb, this immuneACCESS table contains in-frame sequences only and omits some clones. Under half of the omission traces to an unresolved V gene where checked; the cause of the rest is unknown. The sample yields about 45,000 clones; around three quarters were counted once. The ten largest clones add up to roughly 1.2% of the sample.

Rearrangement joined TRBV5-1 to TRBJ2-1, with the D gene uncertain. The sequencing here drew on tumor tissue, taken after IRX-2 immunotherapy. This TCR derives from a human donor with breast cancer. The DNA sequence is as follows: TGCGCCAGCAGCTTGGGGACCGACTCGGGTGAGCAGTTCTTC. It is translated as CASSLGTDSGEQFF.